This TCR beta chain was observed in a study of naive and memory T cell subsets (dated by TCRdb to about 2017). About the study as a whole: Sorted naive and memory T cell subsets from peripheral blood were analyzed in the study using a UMI-based, open-source pipeline for TCR alpha and beta sequencing. Complete agreement was observed between the functional CMV T cell responses and the IgG serology results. RNA was DNase-treated and reverse transcribed with TCR constant-region primers, mostly using SuperScript III. Paper-wide results and their limitations: Single alpha or beta chain sequences, rather than paired alpha/beta receptors, were used to define clonotypes. In both CD4 and CD8 cells, a rise in Gini index and a fall in Shannon and inverse Simpson diversity were observed from naive through CM, EM and EMRA. TCR abundance followed a power law whose exponent differed between naive and memory subsets but was consistent across the three individuals. Once error correction was done, more than 90% of naive TCR sequences showed up just once, which made the naive abundance distributions much steeper than those of the memory subsets. RNA-based TCR counts may be affected by expression changes linked to T cell activation and differentiation. The repertoire findings for the naive and memory subsets could not be validated against a ground truth because none was available.

From the second PCR step on, the TCR alpha and beta chain libraries were amplified in separate reactions. Donor CMV status was determined by IFNgamma production from CD4+ T cells after overnight stimulation of fresh PBMCs with CMV viral lysate. Using Miltenyi beads, CD4 T cells were first positively selected, and CD8 T cells were then positively selected from the CD4-negative fraction. Cells stained for CD3, CD4, CD8, CD45RA, CD27 and a live/dead dye were sorted on a BD Aria II into four subsets by CD45RA and CD27. Blood was obtained from a few healthy volunteers, and the blood from each volunteer was fractionated into CD4 and CD8 T cells and subsequently into four differentiation subsets. About 120 ml of peripheral blood was collected from each donor, and PBMC were isolated from the blood using Ficoll-Paque PLUS density-gradient centrifugation. Sorted cells were lysed in RLT buffer, and RNA was extracted with a Qiagen RNeasy kit and stored at -80°C.

Cut back by 4 bases and 3 bases, the V and J ends lie 4 bases apart. Including cysteine and phenylalanine, the CDR3 has 11 amino acids. The read is trimmed to its CDR3 DNA, 33 bases read in frame from base 1. For CDR1 and CDR2, the germline V gene lists SNHLY and FYNNEI. Library preparation employed UMI-ligation and nested PCR. To cover both TRBC1 and TRBC2, the beta constant-region primer consisted of an equimolar mix of two oligonucleotides. A single-stranded oligonucleotide bearing the SP2 primer plus a 12-nucleotide UMI was ligated onto the 3' end of the cDNA by T4 RNA ligase 1. The ligated cDNA went through four rounds of PCR with nested alpha and beta constant-region primers together with the SP2 primer. Incubation of the ligation reaction lasted roughly 20-25 hours at 16 degrees C. PCR2 was typically performed as a SYBR Green qPCR and was stopped at a predetermined threshold so that over-amplification was prevented. Every purification after the first one was done using Agencourt AMPure XP magnetic beads. Libraries were quantified by Qubit and checked on a TapeStation, with a main peak expected near 650 bp. Pooled libraries were sequenced on an Illumina MiSeq using v2 2x251 paired-end kits, and typically about 0.95-2.3 million reads were obtained per sample. Each sample library was pooled at approximately 4 nM, and roughly 4.5-8% PhiX was included to improve cluster recognition. From the authors' description of their analysis: Using tag matching that tolerated one base-pair mismatch, Decombinator assigned V and J genes to FASTQ reads that had been processed by Demultiplexor. Collapsinator used UMIs to correct both sequencing errors and frequency errors arising from PCR heterogeneity. CDR3Translator translated TCRs and extracted CDR3s from the conserved cysteine to the FGXG phenylalanine, flagging non-productive sequences. Gini, Shannon entropy and inverse Simpson indices were computed after subsampling the repertoires to the same number of UMI-defined TCRs. Within the linear range, a power law was fitted by maximum likelihood to the distributions of clonotype abundance. Similar UMI counts, unique TCR numbers and clonal distributions were obtained with the pipeline and with MIGEC on one naive CD8 sample. A set of 6,000 to 8,000 CMV-associated CDR3 sequences, compiled from VDJdb and a published dataset, was used to search the repertoires. The public reads were run again by TCRdb, first through fastp at Q25 and then through MiXCR, and only productive beta chains were kept. Rows merge per CDR3 protein into single entries with the most common DNA and genes. TCRdb, not the original authors, processed these V and J calls. Here the sample has about 85,000 distinct CDR3 sequences; about an eighth occur a single time. The ten largest clones represent about 0.93% of the sample.

Remarks on this clonotype: Its recognized antigen is unknown. No base-level quality is on record; no much larger clone is a single base apart.

The receptor comes from a human donor in good health. The chain employs TRBV2 and TRBJ2-7, with no D gene named confidently. The sample taken for sequencing was central memory CD4+ T cells from blood. This sample's cell subset or site label indicates: central memory, CD45RA- CD27+. The DNA is as follows: TGTGCCAGCAGTGCCCGCTACGAGCAGTACTTC. This codes for CASSARYEQYF.